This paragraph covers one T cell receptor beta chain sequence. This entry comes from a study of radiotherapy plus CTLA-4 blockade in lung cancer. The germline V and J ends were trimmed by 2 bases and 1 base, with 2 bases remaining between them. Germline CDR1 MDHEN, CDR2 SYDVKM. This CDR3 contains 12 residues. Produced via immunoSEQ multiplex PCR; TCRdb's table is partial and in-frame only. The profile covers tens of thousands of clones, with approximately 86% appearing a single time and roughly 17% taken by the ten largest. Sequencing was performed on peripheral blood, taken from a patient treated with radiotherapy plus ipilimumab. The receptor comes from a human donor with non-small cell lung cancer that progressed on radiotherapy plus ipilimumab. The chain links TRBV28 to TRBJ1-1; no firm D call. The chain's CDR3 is CASSLPNTEAFF. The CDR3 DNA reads TGTGCCAGCAGTTTACCGAACACTGAAGCTTTCTTT.